The present T cell receptor beta chain was sequenced within a study of T cell responses to AZD1222 COVID-19 vaccine. Produced via immunoSEQ multiplex PCR; TCRdb's table is partial and in-frame only. The profile covers 200,000 or so clones, with around 88% appearing a single time and about 7.2% taken by the ten largest. This TCR was recovered from an adult in good health. The source was peripheral blood, collected on day 0 of AZD1222 vaccination.

The CDR3 DNA sequence: TGTGCCTGGAGCCGAGAGGGAGAAGCGCCCCAGCATTTT. Translation gives CAWSREGEAPQHF. The chain carries TRBV30 and TRBJ1-5; the D is unclear. Deletions cut 3 bases from V and 9 bases from J, with 15 bases between. Germline V gene lookup returns CDR1 GTSNPN and CDR2 SVGIG (reference sequence). The CDR3 is 13 amino acids.